This T cell receptor (beta chain) derives from a study of OX40 agonist ivuxolimab in advanced cancers. Study-wide context: Dose-escalation subjects each had hepatocellular carcinoma, melanoma, renal cell or head and neck cancer.

Notes on this clone: Its antigen is not identified. Mismatch with germline at one junction end may stem from a read error.

Study results and limitations: In the expanded peripheral T cells, antigen specificity was never determined.

The germline gives CDR1 SSHAT, CDR2 FNYEAQ (reference sequence). The CDR3 runs to 13 residues. Sequencing used immunoSEQ multiplex PCR; TCRdb keeps in-frame clones, though not all of them. The sample lists tens of thousands of clones, 75% to 90% occurring once. V is TRBV7-7 and J is TRBJ2-5, with 7 bases aligning to TRBD2. The sequences come from CD4+ or CD8+ T cells sorted from blood, collected in a trial of the OX40 agonist ivuxolimab. The TCR originated in an adult with an advanced solid tumor such as melanoma, head and neck, liver or kidney cancer. The CDR3 sequence is CASSPRTRETQYF. The DNA for the CDR3 is TGTGCTAGCAGCCCTAGGACTAGAGAGACCCAGTACTTC.